The 23 T cell receptor beta chains below come from one sample, sequenced in a study of molecular identifiers for immune sequencing clone quantification. TCRdb re-analysed the PCR reads in MiXCR, keeping a single row per CDR3 protein. The sample holds about 500,000 distinct CDR3 sequences, 20% to 25% seen once. The sequenced sample consisted of naive CD8+ T cells from blood, with Jurkat cell RNA spiked in. Documented subset: FACS-sorted CD8+CD4-CCR7+CD45RA+ naive T cells. The receptors here all came from a human donor in good health. Some libraries in this study had Jurkat cell RNA spiked in.

This chain links TRBV5-1 with TRBJ2-1, with 10 bases lining up with TRBD2. Trimming cost V 1 base and J 8 bases; bases outside gene matches: 9. Germline loops: CDR1 SGHRS, CDR2 YFSETQ. The CDR3 is 16 amino acids. The CDR3 reads CASSLLSSGSGDEQFF. The CDR3 DNA follows: TGCGCCAGCAGCTTGCTATCTAGCGGGAGTGGAGATGAGCAGTTCTTC. Full variable domain (missing parts from reference TRBV5-1 and TRBJ2-1): KAGVTQTPRYLIKTRGQQVTLSCSPISGHRSVSWYQQTPGQGLQFLFEYFSETQRNKGNFPGRFSGRQFSNSRSEMNVSTLELGDSALYLCASSLLSSGSGDEQFFGPGTRLTVL.

This clonotype was observed at least ten times. This rearrangement joins TRBV27 to TRBJ2-3; no definite D call. The CDR3 sequence is 15 residues long. Trimming removed 2 bases at V and 0 bases at J, with 9 bases between. The V gene's germline CDR1 is MNHEY and CDR2 SMNVEV (reference sequence). In DNA form, the CDR3 reads TGTGCCAGCAGTTTAGGGCGCTCTAGCACAGATACGCAGTATTTT. Its protein product is CASSLGRSSTDTQYF.

CDR3 DNA: TGCAGTGCTAGAGATTGGAGGACAAGCAGGGCCGAGCAGTACTTC. Protein: CSARDWRTSRAEQYF. The chain is built from TRBV20-1 and TRBJ2-7, with D perhaps given as TRBD1 or TRBD2 (5 bases each). From germline, CDR1 is DFQATT and CDR2 SNEGSKA (reference sequence). The V end was cut by 0 bases, the J end by 6 bases, with 18 bases between. The CDR3 is 15 amino acids.

On this clonotype: One base away lies a much larger clone, so this may be a sequencing read error. The J gene is TRBJ2-7, the V gene TRBV29-1, with a weak D call TRBD2 (6 bases). Germline CDR1 reads SQVTM; CDR2 reads ANQGSEA. CDR3 length: 14 amino acids. The CDR3 region is CSVEVGDFPYEQHF. In DNA form, the CDR3 reads TGCAGCGTTGAAGTCGGGGACTTCCCCTACGAGCAGCACTTC.

This clonotype was counted between two and nine times. The rearrangement joins TRBV7-6 to TRBJ2-7; D unclear. CDR3 length: 15 amino acids. In germline, CDR1 is SGHVS, CDR2 FNYEAQ. The V end lost 7 bases, the J end lost 2 bases, and 18 bases lay between the germline ends. CDR3 residues: CASTPQPTGPYEQYF. The CDR3 DNA reads TGTGCCAGCACGCCACAGCCTACCGGTCCCTACGAGCAGTACTTC.

Details on this clonotype: This could be a read error, since a much larger clone is one nucleotide away. This chain uses TRBV19 with TRBJ2-6; 10 bases are shared with TRBD1. Per the germline V gene, CDR1 is LNHDA and CDR2 is SQIVND (reference sequence). The V and J ends lost 8 bases and 2 bases, in that order; junction bases with no gene match: 3. The CDR3 extends over 15 amino acids. This CDR3 is CASAGTGAGANVLTF. Here the CDR3 DNA reads TGTGCCAGTGCCGGGACAGGGGCTGGGGCCAACGTCCTGACTTTC.

This clonotype was observed once. Given a much more abundant clone one base away, this may be a read error. This chain links TRBV20-1 with TRBJ2-5; TRBD2 aligns across 10 bases. Germline trimming cut 0 bases from V and 5 bases from J; bases unmatched to any gene: 6. CDR1 and CDR2 (germline): DFQATT, SNEGSKA (reference sequence). The CDR3 sequence is 15 residues long. The CDR3 loop is CSARDPDSGGETQYF. CDR3 bases: TGCAGTGCTAGAGATCCGGATAGCGGGGGGGAGACCCAGTACTTC.

A note on this clonotype: A much larger clonotype is one base distant, so this may be a read error. The V and J genes are TRBV7-9 and TRBJ2-7; TRBD1 aligns across 8 bases. The germline gives CDR1 SEHNR, CDR2 FQNEAQ (reference sequence). CDR3 size: 12 residues. J was trimmed by 5 bases and V by 5 bases; bases with no gene match: 2. CDR3 loop: CASSTTGDEQYF. CDR3 bases: TGTGCCAGCAGCACGACAGGGGACGAGCAGTACTTC.

This clonotype was recorded many times. The chain recombines TRBV5-1 with TRBJ2-7; 11 bases map to TRBD2. The ends lost 0 bases at V and 2 bases at J; junction bases unmatched: 13. Germline lookup yields CDR1 SGHRS and CDR2 YFSETQ. CDR3 length: 19 residues. The CDR3 reads CASSLEFLTSGKTAYEQYF. The CDR3 DNA follows: TGCGCCAGCAGCTTGGAGTTTCTGACTAGCGGGAAAACAGCCTACGAGCAGTACTTC.

This clonotype was counted at least ten times. V is TRBV6-5 and J is TRBJ1-4; 7 nucleotides align to TRBD1. This CDR3 has 16 residues. V was pared by 6 bases and J by 4 bases, with 11 bases of the junction left unmatched. Germline values: CDR1 MNHEY, CDR2 SVGAGI. Here the CDR3 reads CASRRKTGTVNEKLFF. As DNA, the CDR3 is TGTGCCAGCAGGCGAAAAACCGGGACAGTTAATGAAAAACTGTTTTTT.

This rearrangement joins TRBV12-5 to TRBJ2-2; 10 bases agree with TRBD1. CDR3 length: 15 residues. The J segment lost 6 bases and the V segment lost 6 bases, leaving 7 bases of the junction unmatched. Germline-derived CDR1 and CDR2 are LGHNT and FRNRAP. The CDR3 region is CASGGDRGSAGELFF. The CDR3 nucleotides read TGTGCTAGTGGAGGGGACAGGGGTTCCGCCGGGGAGCTGTTTTTT.

The rearrangement links TRBV6-5 to TRBJ2-1; 10 positions agree with TRBD2. This CDR3 has 15 amino acids. The V gene end was trimmed by 2 bases and the J gene end by 7 bases; junction bases not matched to a gene: 5. Germline V CDR1 and CDR2: MNHEY, SVGAGI. The CDR3 here is CASSYALAGKNEQFF. CDR3 in DNA: TGTGCCAGCAGTTACGCACTAGCGGGAAAGAATGAGCAGTTCTTC.

At least ten counts were recorded for this clonotype. The V call is TRBV28, the J call TRBJ1-5; D possibly corresponds to TRBD1 (5 bases). The CDR3 contains 16 residues. In germline, CDR1 is MDHEN, CDR2 SYDVKM. V was shortened by 6 bases and J by 4 bases, with 19 bases between the two germline ends. The CDR3 is CASSQEKRTLNQPQHF. For the CDR3, the DNA is TGTGCCAGCAGCCAAGAAAAGAGGACACTGAATCAGCCCCAGCATTTT.

This clonotype was counted at least ten times. The rearrangement joins TRBV6-2 or TRBV6-3 to TRBJ1-1, with 7 bases that match TRBD1. The V gene's germline CDR1 is MNHEY and CDR2 SVGEGT. V dropped 5 bases and J dropped 6; count of bases not matched to a gene: 9. The length of the CDR3 is 14 residues. This CDR3 reads CASSTLDRRSEAFF. CDR3 nucleotides: TGTGCCAGCAGTACCCTGGACAGGCGGTCTGAAGCTTTCTTT.

Worth noting for this clonotype: It may be a read error: a sequence one base away is much more abundant. V is TRBV30 and J is TRBJ1-1; D is uncertain. Between the trimmed V and J ends, which lost 3 bases and 0 bases, there was a span of 14 bases. Germline assignment: CDR1 GTSNPN and CDR2 SVGIG (reference sequence). The CDR3 sequence is 15 residues long. The CDR3 sequence: CAWRWIGMMNTEAFF. The CDR3 coding sequence is TGTGCCTGGAGATGGATAGGGATGATGAACACTGAAGCTTTCTTT.

The sample holds a few counts of this clonotype. J is TRBJ2-7 and V is TRBV19; no definite D call. V lost 2 bases and J 2 bases, leaving 10 bases between the germline ends. The CDR3 extends over 14 amino acids. The germline V gene encodes CDR1 LNHDA and CDR2 SQIVND (reference sequence). The CDR3 DNA is TGTGCCAGTAGTATATTTCTGGGAACCTACGAGCAGTACTTC. This encodes CASSIFLGTYEQYF.

About this clonotype: One end of the junction does not line up with germline, which may come from a read error. The genes are TRBV28 and TRBJ2-4; TRBD1 agrees at 7 bases. The CDR3 length is 15 residues. The germline V gene has CDR1 MDHEN and CDR2 SYDVKM. The CDR3 nucleotides are TGTGCCAGCAGTTACAGGGGCCTAGCCAAAAACATTCAGCACTTC. This gives the protein CASSYRGLAKNIQHF.

At least ten counts were recorded for this clonotype. This chain joins TRBV28 and TRBJ2-7, with 8 bases identical to TRBD2. The V gene end was trimmed by 5 bases and the J gene end by 6 bases; junction bases not matched to a gene: 12. CDR3 length: 15 amino acids. Germline values: CDR1 MDHEN, CDR2 SYDVKM. Here the CDR3 reads CASSPPREGMGEQYF. Written as DNA, the CDR3 is TGTGCCAGCAGTCCCCCCCGGGAGGGGATGGGCGAGCAGTACTTC.

This clonotype was counted many times. This chain joins TRBV10-3 and TRBJ2-7, with 8 nucleotides matching TRBD1. This CDR3 has 14 amino acids. The trim removed 7 bases at V and 1 base at J, leaving 6 bases unmatched. Germline-derived CDR1 and CDR2 are ENHRY and SYGVKD. DNA for the CDR3: TGTGCCATCAACCCCAGGGGGCCGTCCTACGAGCAGTACTTC. The encoded protein is CAINPRGPSYEQYF.

This chain links TRBV3-1 with TRBJ2-3; possible D gene TRBD1, 5 bases. The CDR3 sequence is 17 residues long. V was trimmed by 4 bases and J by 2 bases, leaving 19 bases between them. Germline lookup yields CDR1 LGHDT and CDR2 YNNKEL (reference sequence). The CDR3 loop reads CASSPNLIGASTDTQYF. The CDR3 DNA follows: TGTGCCAGCAGCCCAAATCTAATAGGGGCATCCACAGATACGCAGTATTTT.

This clonotype was counted many times. The chain is built from TRBV6-2 or TRBV6-3 and TRBJ2-3; 7 bases agree with TRBD2. Germline V lookup: CDR1 MNHEY, CDR2 SVGEGT. The CDR3 has 19 residues. J was trimmed by 0 bases and V by 2 bases; bases with no gene match: 14. CDR3 in amino acids: CASSYPPAGDYPSTDTQYF. CDR3 in DNA: TGTGCCAGCAGTTACCCGCCGGCGGGGGATTACCCTAGCACAGATACGCAGTATTTT.

Many counts were recorded for this clonotype. The chain has TRBV6-5 and TRBJ2-3; D is perhaps TRBD2 (6 bases). V dropped 5 bases and J dropped 0 bases, with 15 bases sitting between them. The CDR3 has 16 residues. CDR1 MNHEY and CDR2 SVGAGI come from the germline V gene. CDR3 DNA: TGTGCCAGCAGTGGCGCGACTAGTTTGAGCACAGATACGCAGTATTTT. Translating gives CASSGATSLSTDTQYF.

V is TRBV4-3 and J is TRBJ2-2; TRBD2 aligns across 9 bases. Germline values: CDR1 LGHNA, CDR2 YSLEER. This CDR3 spans 19 amino acids. The V segment lost 0 bases and the J segment 6 bases; nucleotides outside the gene matches: 14. The CDR3 bases are TGCGCCAGCAGCCAAGATAGACTAGTCGCGGGGGGGCGGGCCGGGGAGCTGTTTTTT. This gives the protein CASSQDRLVAGGRAGELFF.